Each of the 27 T cell receptor beta chains below was sequenced from the same sample in a study of T cell clusters in autoimmune cytopenias. TRB was amplified from 250 ng of peripheral blood genomic DNA per sample. TRB rearrangements were amplified by touch-down multiplex PCR with mixed TRB-A/B primers. TCRdb reanalyzed the multiplex PCR reads and collapses them to one entry per CDR3 protein, without DNA. Recorded for this sample: roughly 11,000 distinct CDR3 sequences. These data also formed part of another study, on T cell repertoires in aging, cancer and after chemotherapy.

What was sequenced was peripheral blood. These receptors originate from a human donor in good health.

The chain links TRBV18 to TRBJ2-7; checking the TCRdb D call of TRBD1 is not possible without DNA. Per germline, CDR1 KGHSH and CDR2 LQKENI. The CDR3 is 16 residues long. CDR3 loop: CASSLSGQGPLSWQYF.

The chain links TRBV6-6 to TRBJ1-3; TCRdb proposes TRBD1, but this gene call is untestable without DNA. This CDR3 is 17 amino acids long. Germline V gives CDR1 MNHNY, CDR2 SVGAGI (reference sequence). CDR3 protein: CASSTDTEEGVGNTIYF.

The J gene is TRBJ2-7, the V gene TRBV5-6; there is no DNA to check the TCRdb D call of TRBD1. Looked up from germline, CDR1 is SGHDT and CDR2 is YYEEEE. The CDR3 runs to 15 residues. The CDR3 loop is CASSFAGTGEDEQYF.

This chain connects TRBV11-3 to TRBJ2-7; TCRdb designates TRBD2, a call that cannot be tested without DNA. The germline gives CDR1 SGHNT, CDR2 YENEEA. The CDR3 is 15 residues long. Here the CDR3 reads CASSQEGTRGYEQYF.

The chain has TRBV19 and TRBJ1-3. The germline CDR1 and CDR2 sequences are LNHDA and SQIVND (reference sequence). This CDR3 is 16 amino acids long. CDR3 sequence reads: CASSKLNPDSGNTIYF.

The rearrangement joins TRBV19 to TRBJ1-2. The CDR3 is 15 residues long. Per the germline V gene, CDR1 is LNHDA and CDR2 is SQIVND (reference sequence). The CDR3 spells CASTQEEGQWGGYTF.

The V and J genes are TRBV30 and TRBJ1-1; TCRdb calls TRBD1, which cannot be checked without DNA. This CDR3 region has 12 residues. The germline gives CDR1 GTSNPN, CDR2 SVGIG (reference sequence). CDR3: CAWSSGPVEAFF.

CDR3 region: CASSRTSGSYEQYF. The J gene is TRBJ2-7, the V gene TRBV19; the D call of TRBD2 rests on TCRdb alone, since no DNA is present to check it. The CDR3 loop spans 14 amino acids. Per germline, CDR1 LNHDA and CDR2 SQIVND (reference sequence). Drawing the rest from reference TRBV19 and TRBJ2-7, the complete variable domain is DGGITQSPKYLFRKEGQNVTLSCEQNLNHDAMYWYRQDPGQGLRLIYYSQIVNDFQKGDIAEGYSVSREKKESFPLTVTSAQKNPTAFYLCASSRTSGSYEQYFGPGTRLTVT.

This clonotype is labeled medium-sized based on frequency. The rearrangement links TRBV6-2 or TRBV6-3 to TRBJ2-2; TCRdb designates TRBD1, a call that cannot be tested without DNA. The V gene's germline CDR1 is MNHEY and CDR2 SVGEGT. The CDR3 is 15 amino acids. CDR3 loop: CASRYFQGNTGELFF.

This rearrangement joins TRBV19 to TRBJ2-2; TCRdb selects TRBD2, and the lack of DNA leaves this call unchecked. The CDR3 runs 14 residues. Germline V gene lookup returns CDR1 LNHDA and CDR2 SQIVND (reference sequence). CDR3 residues: CASSTGTMTGELFF. The full variable domain, rest sourced from reference TRBV19 and TRBJ2-2, is DGGITQSPKYLFRKEGQNVTLSCEQNLNHDAMYWYRQDPGQGLRLIYYSQIVNDFQKGDIAEGYSVSREKKESFPLTVTSAQKNPTAFYLCASSTGTMTGELFFGEGSRLTVL.

The V and J genes are TRBV11-3 and TRBJ2-7; TCRdb lists TRBD1, though no DNA is available to test this call. CDR1 and CDR2 from the germline V gene are SGHNT and YENEEA. This CDR3 region has 12 residues. This chain's CDR3 is CASSGQGGEQYF. The variable domain in full, completed from reference TRBV11-3 and TRBJ2-7, reads EAGVVQSPRYKIIEKKQPVAFWCNPISGHNTLYWYLQNLGQGPELLIRYENEEAVDDSQLPKDRFSAERLKGVDSTLKIQPAELGDSAVYLCASSGQGGEQYFGPGTRLTVT.

Judged by frequency, this clonotype is medium-sized. The V gene is TRBV29-1, the J gene TRBJ2-2; TCRdb lists TRBD2, though no DNA is available to test this call. The length of the CDR3 is 14 residues. Per the germline V gene, CDR1 is SQVTM and CDR2 is ANQGSEA. CDR3 amino acids: CSVIGTAGTGELFF.

The chain recombines TRBV6-1 with TRBJ1-1; the TRBD1 assignment by TCRdb is unverifiable without DNA. This CDR3 region has 14 residues. Germline lookup yields CDR1 MNHNS and CDR2 SASEGT. The CDR3 region is CASSEPSGPTEAFF.

This sequence joins TRBV12-3 or TRBV12-4 and TRBJ2-1. This CDR3 contains 11 residues. CDR3 sequence: CASSQANEQFF.

The CDR3 spells CAWSPDRVYNEQFF. The rearrangement uses TRBV30 and TRBJ2-1; TCRdb's assignment of TRBD1 cannot be checked, as there is no DNA. Germline V lookup: CDR1 GTSNPN, CDR2 SVGIG (reference sequence). The CDR3 contains 14 residues. The full variable domain, in which reference TRBV30 and TRBJ2-1 provide the parts outside the CDR3, is SQTIHQWPATLVQPVGSPLSLECTVEGTSNPNLYWYRQAAGRGLQLLFYSVGIGQISSEVPQNLSASRPQDRQFILSSKKLLLSDSGFYLCAWSPDRVYNEQFFGPGTRLTVL.

The chain recombines TRBV11-1 with TRBJ2-3. Germline values: CDR1 SGHAT, CDR2 FQDESV (reference sequence). The CDR3 extends over 14 amino acids. The chain's CDR3 is CASSLVVTADTQYF.

This chain links TRBV6-2 or TRBV6-3 with TRBJ2-1; the TCRdb call, TRBD1, lacks DNA for checking. Germline-derived CDR1 and CDR2 are MNHEY and SVGEGT. CDR3 size: 16 residues. CDR3 amino acids: CASSPSVGQGVHEQFF.

The chain links TRBV6-2 or TRBV6-3 to TRBJ1-1; the D gene TCRdb calls, TRBD1, cannot be checked with no DNA. CDR1 and CDR2 (germline): MNHEY, SVGEGT. The CDR3 extends over 15 amino acids. The CDR3 is CASSLAGTPETEAFF.

The chain uses TRBV7-6 and TRBJ2-1; the D call from TCRdb, TRBD2, cannot be confirmed without DNA. The length of the CDR3 is 15 residues. In germline, CDR1 is SGHVS, CDR2 FNYEAQ. CDR3 protein: CASSLGAGILNEQFF.

Judged by frequency, this clonotype is medium-sized. This chain uses TRBV11-3 with TRBJ2-5; without DNA, the TCRdb call of TRBD1 cannot be checked. The CDR3 covers 16 residues. The germline CDR1 and CDR2 sequences are SGHNT and YENEEA. CDR3 amino acids: CASSLYWTGAQETQYF.

The V and J genes are TRBV12-3 or TRBV12-4 and TRBJ2-7; with no DNA, the TCRdb D assignment of TRBD2 cannot be verified. This CDR3 is built from 16 residues. The CDR3 sequence: CASSPRKGLASYEQYF.

The rearrangement joins TRBV12-3 or TRBV12-4 to TRBJ1-2; the D call from TCRdb, TRBD1, cannot be confirmed without DNA. The CDR3 sequence is 16 residues long. The CDR3 sequence is CASSPGQGRLLYGYTF.

The chain combines TRBV6-5 with TRBJ1-4. Germline V gives CDR1 MNHEY, CDR2 SVGAGI. CDR3 length equals 13 residues. This CDR3 is CASRTATNEKLFF.

The chain has TRBV6-6 and TRBJ2-7; as DNA is missing, the TRBD2 call by TCRdb cannot be tested. This CDR3 is built from 14 residues. The germline V gene has CDR1 MNHNY and CDR2 SVGAGI (reference sequence). The CDR3: CASSYRDGHYEQYF.

V is TRBV18 and J is TRBJ1-4. Germline loops: CDR1 KGHSH, CDR2 LQKENI. The CDR3 extends over 13 amino acids. CDR3 sequence reads: CASSTRQNEKLFF.

This clonotype is medium-sized by frequency. The genes are TRBV29-1 and TRBJ2-1; the TCRdb D gene call, TRBD1, has no DNA to confirm it. This CDR3 contains 13 residues. The germline V gene encodes CDR1 SQVTM and CDR2 ANQGSEA. The CDR3 sequence is CSAGPGRRNEQFF.

In terms of frequency, this clonotype is medium-sized. The rearrangement links TRBV11-3 to TRBJ1-6; TCRdb indicates TRBD1, and absent DNA this call remains unverified. Per germline, CDR1 SGHNT and CDR2 YENEEA. The CDR3 totals 17 residues. This CDR3 reads CASSPGQGWSYNSPLHF.